The T cell receptor (beta chain) under discussion was sequenced for a study of T cells in narcolepsy (dated by TCRdb to about 2018). A note on the overall study: Patients with narcolepsy type 1 or type 2 (NT1, NT2) and healthy control donors were enrolled in the study. To look for autoreactive T cells in narcolepsy patients that target self-antigens of hypocretin neurons (hypocretin, TRIB2), the study used TCR Vbeta sequencing to follow clonotypes in blood and CSF. What the work shows at the level of the full study, not this receptor alone: Numbers of sequenced blood memory CD4+ clonotypes were comparable, with averages of about 39,494 in patients and fewer than 35,000 in controls. Autoreactive clonotypes were reported to be detected serially in the blood of the same patients and of different patients, but not in the blood of healthy controls. In plots comparing CSF and blood CD4+ T cell clonotypes from the same patient, HCRT-specific and TRIB2-specific autoreactive clonotypes were highlighted. No sequences matching autoreactive T cell clones were present in some of the blood memory CD4+ repertoires from patients and controls.

The germline V gene (reference sequence) specifies LNHDA as CDR1 and SQIVND as CDR2. The germline ends are 7 bases apart after V is trimmed by 5 bases and J by 8 bases. From its cysteine to its phenylalanine, the CDR3 spans 12 amino acids. Only the CDR3 DNA stays, 36 bases, in frame from base 1. For TCR Vbeta sequencing, memory CD4+ T cells were sorted ex vivo from the peripheral blood of narcolepsy patients and healthy controls. The library came from the immunoSEQ multiplex PCR assay. TCRdb obtained this table from immuneACCESS and retained in-frame rearrangements with V and J assigned. These tables miss some clones; where compared with another copy, unresolved V genes account for less than half of the shortfall, and the remainder is unexplained. A total of some 30,000 clones appear in this sample, roughly 79% of them only once. The ten largest make up about 4% of the sample. Note on this clone: This receptor's antigen is unknown. Base qualities are not recorded, but no much larger clone differs from it by a single base.

The specimen was memory (CD45RA-) CD4+ T cells from blood. This specimen's cell subset or site label, interpreted: memory T cells sorted ex vivo from peripheral blood. The TCR originated in a human donor in good health. The chain joins TRBV19 to TRBJ1-6; no D gene can be assigned with confidence. The CDR3: CASSYGDSPLHF. The nucleotide sequence reads TGTGCCAGTAGTTATGGGGATTCACCCCTCCACTTT.